What follows is one TCR beta chain and its context. No antigen is known for it. The record has no base qualities; no much larger clone is one base away. The record originates from a study of cytomegalovirus exposure and HLA in healthy donors (dated by TCRdb to the late 2010s). At the level of the whole study: In an earlier analysis of under 750 of the donors, under 300 Gb of sequence data and 100 million or so unique TCR beta sequences from about 179 million T cells were reported. The T cell repertoires of 550 to 850 subjects were profiled by immunosequencing and related to cytomegalovirus serostatus. High-throughput TCR immunosequencing, statistical association of individual TCRs with disease status, and machine learning were combined to predict cytomegalovirus infection status. The study aimed to test whether signatures of past pathogen exposure could be identified by cataloging public T cell receptors. A handful of DR-DQ haplotypes were handled as single units for association and clustering because linkage in the cohort was strong. Donor age, sex, ethnicity and CMV serostatus were compiled together with the repertoire data. In a later analysis, previously published TCR beta repertoires from more than 500 donors were re-analyzed and high-resolution HLA genotyping was added so that TCR occurrence patterns could be studied. Rather than using new phenotypic data, the later analysis identified candidate immune exposures from TCR beta sequences and from how often those sequences occurred across donors. Of the 398 genotyped donors, roughly 80% fell in the genetic ancestry cluster associated with self-reported Caucasian donors. HLA typing covered class I and class II loci at four-digit resolution. In addition to the first cohort of 666 subjects, a separate validation cohort of 130 or so different subjects was used. Typing coverage varied by locus: about 620-640 donors for A, B, C, DRB1 and DQB1; roughly 520 for DQA1; 600 to 610 for DPA1; 450 to 480 for DPB1. All discovery cohort repertoires had been generated using a single sequencing platform. To decide whether each TCR beta V gene segment behaved as functional or pseudogenic, an earlier analysis of nearly 600 of the donors relied on high-throughput TCR beta sequencing. A later genetic analysis took genome-wide SNP genotypes for about three fifths of the 666 donors and used that subset as a discovery cohort. Approximately 300 gigabases of sequencing data and 70 million to 95 million unique TCR sequences made up an early release that covered nearly 650 HLA-typed donors. Among some 400 genotyped donors of the cohort, an average of around 240,000 unique TCR beta nucleotide sequences were sequenced per donor, roughly 18% of them non-productive.

The cohort consisted of approximately 670 healthy bone marrow donors. At the time of sampling, all cohort members were nominally healthy, though unrecorded immune exposures were likely present. The donor was CMV seropositive and was included in the group of 250 to 300 seropositive cohort members. A peripheral blood sample was provided by each donor, and peripheral blood mononuclear cells were used for TCR beta sequencing. Genomic DNA was extracted from the blood cell samples with the Qiagen DNeasy Blood Extraction Kit. Study-wide findings and limitations: In a later analysis, more than 15,000 TCR beta sequences were associated with specific HLA alleles at a false discovery rate of 0.05. V-gene and J-gene trimming of TCR beta chains was associated with a missense DCLRE1C variant in a later genetic analysis, and the association was replicated in an independent cohort. Because some donors lacked HLA typing at each locus, the association tests relied only on the typed subset. In a later analysis, HLA-associated TCR beta chains were found to be more clonally expanded and to have lower generation probabilities than equally common non-associated chains. Sequencing depth was assumed to be roughly uniform across donors in the presence/absence analyses, though that assumption may not hold. A further reported finding was that TCR beta sequences accurately predicted the HLA-A and HLA-B alleles for most subjects in the first cohort. When HLA alleles, especially DR and DQ, strongly co-occurred, TCR associations were difficult to assign to individual alleles. In vitro tests confirmed that a few of the cytomegalovirus-associated TCR beta chains recognize cytomegalovirus antigens. In a later analysis, TCR association rates were found to vary across HLA loci, with the most associated TCRs seen for DRB1 alleles and the fewest for HLA-C alleles. According to the authors, the approach could potentially be generalized to other disease states and immunological phenotypes. The sequencing pipeline was judged likely to have produced a cluster of highly shared sequence variants as a technical artifact. The only immune exposure information available for the cohort was CMV serostatus. The classifier was reported to diagnose cytomegalovirus status with high specificity and sensitivity in both the original and validation cohorts. Because counts were too low, seventeen rarely observed V segments, including chromosome 9 orphons, were excluded from the earlier analysis of 587 of the donors. In an earlier analysis of 587 of the donors, most TCR beta V segments were observed in productive rearrangements about 87% or about 30% of the time, broadly matching IMGT annotations. Linkage disequilibrium might explain the correlated functional status among segregating V segments, but an unknown experimental factor could not be excluded. A later analysis found that most CMV-associated TCR beta chains appeared HLA-restricted, with HLA associations seemingly driven largely by CMV exposure. While some public TCRs were present in many individuals, most TCR sequences turned up only very rarely across donors. The 87-base-pair reads could not distinguish some IMGT-functional V segments, including TRBV6-2 and TRBV6-3, so those segments were excluded. Several of the top co-occurrence clusters appeared to be linked to parvovirus B19, influenza, CMV and Epstein-Barr virus, according to a later analysis. In this cohort, only TCR beta chains were sequenced, and detectable features were limited by the absence of alpha or paired-chain data. According to a later genetic analysis, donors in an Asian-associated ancestry cluster had fewer N-insertions in productive TCRs than the approximately 700-donor mean. In the study, around 160 TCR beta chains were listed as associated with cytomegalovirus.

The receptor library was made with the immunoSEQ multiplex PCR assay. For the multiplex PCR, a mixture combining 60 forward primers for TCR Vbeta segments and 13 reverse primers for TCR Jbeta segments was used. The CDR3 region of rearranged TCR beta genes was amplified from genomic DNA by a multiplex PCR assay. The amplified TCR beta libraries were sequenced on the Illumina HiSeq System as 87-base-pair reads. Concerning the study's data processing: In a later analysis, tens of millions of unique TCR beta chains were counted across the approximately 670 repertoires, and roughly 10 million of these chains were shared by at least two donors. A nearest-neighbor algorithm error-corrected the raw reads and collapsed the reads into unique sequences, merging closely related sequences to remove PCR and sequencing errors. Alignment of CDR3 sequences to IMGT reference sequences was used to assign V, D and J gene segments. For a sequence to be retained, a match of at least six nucleotides was required to both a V gene segment and a J gene segment. Rearrangements were classified as productive when the CDR3 lacked stop codons and remained in frame with V and J, and all other rearrangements were classified as non-productive. Following IMGT convention, CDR3 was defined as the stretch from the second conserved V-encoded cysteine to the conserved J-encoded phenylalanine. In an earlier analysis of approximately 590 of the donors, sequences lacking an unambiguous match to a single V gene segment were excluded. In an earlier analysis of roughly 600 of the donors, a V segment was called functional when productive rearrangements were above 56.7%, and segregating when the standard deviation between donors exceeded 5%. A statistical classification framework was built to diagnose cytomegalovirus status from the catalog of TCR beta chain sequences. In a later analysis, V and J genes were assigned by comparing TCR nucleotide sequences against IMGT/GENE-DB human TR gene sequences. The TCRdist pipeline was used in a later analysis to assign CDR3 sequences and most-parsimonious VDJ recombination scenarios. In a later analysis, each TCR beta chain was defined by its CDR3 amino acid sequence together with its V-gene family, and reads lacking a unique V-gene family were excluded. In a later analysis, 450 to 600 highly shared, low-generation-probability nucleotide sequences were removed to address suspected cross-contamination and a sequencing artifact. For each public chain, a later analysis derived a clonal expansion index from normalized ranks of inferred template counts within each repertoire. A later analysis computed generation probabilities with a VDJ recombination model fitted to out-of-frame rearrangements, and checked the results against IGoR. In a later analysis, TCR-TCR, TCR-HLA and TCR-CMV co-occurrence was scored with hypergeometric tests, and a repertoire-size bias correction was applied to TCR pairs. False discovery rates were estimated in a later analysis by permuting HLA or CMV assignments 20 times. A later analysis grouped co-occurring TCRs with DBSCAN, adding TCRdist sequence similarity when clustering within HLA-allele-positive subsets. Repertoires with fewer than 30,000 or more than 120,000 public chains were left out of co-occurrence clustering, as were about 5 repertoires with anomalous nucleotide sharing. Not all clones reach the TCRdb copy of this immuneACCESS table, which keeps in-frame sequences only. Checked studies attribute under half of the gap to unresolved V genes and leave the rest unexplained. V and J calls and clone size are copied from that table; D and trimming were computed from the DNA. Counted in this sample were 110,000 or so clones; about 64% of them appeared once. The ten largest clones represent about 8.3% of the sample.

Including cysteine and phenylalanine, the CDR3 has 14 amino acids. The entry retains the CDR3 DNA only, 42 bases that are in frame from base 1. Taken from the germline V gene, the CDR1 and CDR2 loops are MDHEN and SYDVKM. The germline V and J ends show losses of 7 bases and 5 bases respectively, and no gene match explains 5 bases of the junction. This clonotype originated in a young man in good health and CMV-seropositive. The sequencing input was PBMCs. The chain links TRBV28 with TRBJ1-6, and 7 junctional nucleotides match TRBD1. The nucleotides are TGTGCCAGCACCAGGGGGAATAATAATTCACCCCTCCACTTT. Its translation reads: CASTRGNNNSPLHF. With the rest looked up from the reference TRBV28 and TRBJ1-6 genes rather than sequenced, the full variable domain is DVKVTQSSRYLVKRTGEKVFLECVQDMDHENMFWYRQDPGLGLRLIYFSYDVKMKEKGDIPEGYSVSREKKERFSLILESASTNQTSMYLCASTRGNNNSPLHFGNGTRLTVT.